These 30 T cell receptor beta chains were sequenced from one sample in a study of blood T cell repertoires in COVID-19. Some clones are missing from TCRdb's copy, which holds only in-frame ones; the method was immunoSEQ multiplex PCR. The sample lists 72,000 or so clones, around nine tenths occurring once. The sequenced material came from peripheral blood. Receptors were obtained from a woman aged 55 to 70 with acute or convalescent COVID-19.

The chain is built from TRBV7-2 and TRBJ2-4, with TRBD2 matching 11 bases. This CDR3 contains 16 residues. Germline V gene data show CDR1 as SGHTA and CDR2 as FQGNSA. V trimming: 4 bases; J trimming: 5 bases; junction bases outside the gene matches: 7. DNA for the CDR3: TGTGCCAGCAGCTCCTCTAGCGGGGGGCCTCAAAACATTCAGTACTTC. Its protein is CASSSSSGGPQNIQYF. The full variable domain, in which reference TRBV7-2 and TRBJ2-4 provide the parts outside the CDR3, is GAGVSQSPSNKVTEKGKDVELRCDPISGHTALYWYRQSLGQGLEFLIYFQGNSAPDKSGLPSDRFSAERTGGSVSTLTIQRTQQEDSAVYLCASSSSSGGPQNIQYFGAGTRLSVL.

This chain links TRBV7-9 with TRBJ2-1; maybe TRBD1 (5 bases). Germline values: CDR1 SEHNR, CDR2 FQNEAQ (reference sequence). V was clipped by 6 bases and J by 5 bases, with 14 bases between them. CDR3 length: 14 amino acids. For the CDR3, the DNA is TGTGCCAGCAGTTCTCCCAGCAGGGACAATGAGCAGTTCTTC. Translated: CASSSPSRDNEQFF.

A word on this clone: The germline gene is not matched at one end of the junction; a read error may be the cause. The chain joins TRBV7-2 to TRBJ2-3; 9 bases fit TRBD2. From germline, CDR1 is SGHTA and CDR2 FQGNSA. CDR3 length equals 15 residues. CDR3 amino acids: CASSIAGASTDTQYF. The DNA of the CDR3 is TGTGCCAGCAGCATAGCGGGGGCTAGCACAGATACGCAGTATTTT.

This chain uses TRBV5-4 with TRBJ1-1; possible D gene TRBD1, 6 bases. V was shortened by 3 bases and J by 2 bases, with 20 bases between the two germline ends. The CDR3 runs 17 residues. Germline CDR1 reads SGHNT; CDR2 reads YYREEE (reference sequence). In DNA form, the CDR3 reads TGTGCCAGCAGCTCCCCTCTCGGACAGAGGGTAAACACTGAAGCTTTCTTT. This codes for CASSSPLGQRVNTEAFF.

This chain connects TRBV18 to TRBJ2-1; 8 bases map to TRBD2. The germline V gene has CDR1 KGHSH and CDR2 LQKENI. The CDR3 totals 15 residues. The ends lost 3 bases at V and 1 base at J; junction bases unmatched: 2. CDR3 DNA: TGTGCCAGCTCACCCGCGGGGGGTTCCTACAATGAGCAGTTCTTC. It yields the protein CASSPAGGSYNEQFF. Full variable domain (missing parts from reference TRBV18 and TRBJ2-1): NAGVMQNPRHLVRRRGQEARLRCSPMKGHSHVYWYRQLPEEGLKFMVYLQKENIIDESGMPKERFSAEFPKEGPSILRIQQVVRGDSAAYFCASSPAGGSYNEQFFGPGTRLTVL.

The genes are TRBV19 and TRBJ2-5, with D maybe TRBD2 (5 bases). The CDR3 is 15 residues long. V was trimmed by 5 bases and J by 0 bases, leaving 13 bases between them. Germline values: CDR1 LNHDA, CDR2 SQIVND (reference sequence). The CDR3 region has the DNA TGTGCCAGTAGTGAGGGATTCTTTTACCAAGAGACCCAGTACTTC. Translated: CASSEGFFYQETQYF.

This clone was detected once. J is TRBJ2-7 and V is TRBV5-1; maybe TRBD2 (6 bases). Trimming stripped 3 bases from V and 6 bases from J, with 16 bases between. The V gene's germline CDR1 is SGHRS and CDR2 YFSETQ. There are 14 residues in the CDR3. CDR3 sequence: CASSSHGGIGEQYF. CDR3 in DNA: TGCGCCAGCAGCTCACACGGGGGTATAGGCGAGCAGTACTTC.

This clone was seen ten or more times. This chain uses TRBV15 with TRBJ2-2, with D perhaps TRBD1 (6 bases). CDR1 is LNHNV and CDR2 is YYDKDF in the germline V gene (reference sequence). Trimming cost V 1 base and J 0 bases, with 6 bases left between them. This CDR3 spans 15 amino acids. Here the CDR3 reads CATSRAGANTGELFF. DNA for the CDR3: TGTGCCACCAGCAGAGCAGGGGCGAACACCGGGGAGCTGTTTTTT.

In its sample, this clone was seen a few times. The chain couples TRBV15 to TRBJ1-6, with 7 bases matching TRBD1. Germline CDR1 reads LNHNV; CDR2 reads YYDKDF (reference sequence). V lost 3 bases to trimming and J lost 6 bases; unmatched junction nucleotides: 5. This CDR3 is built from 15 residues. This CDR3 reads CATSSRQGSNSPLHF. CDR3 DNA: TGTGCCACCAGCAGCCGACAGGGAAGTAATTCACCCCTCCACTTT.

The rearrangement joins TRBV7-9 to TRBJ2-3, with 7 bases that match TRBD2. Germline V gene sequence: CDR1 SEHNR, CDR2 FQNEAQ (reference sequence). The V segment lost 1 base and the J segment 5 bases; nucleotides outside the gene matches: 3. The CDR3 spans 14 residues. CDR3 sequence (DNA): TGTGCCAGCAGCTTAGGCGGGGGAGGAGATACGCAGTATTTT. Translation: CASSLGGGGDTQYF.

The J gene is TRBJ1-2, the V gene TRBV11-2; TRBD1 might be the D (5 bases). V was trimmed by 1 base and J by 3 bases, leaving 6 bases between them. Germline CDR1 is SGHAT and CDR2 is FQNNGV. The CDR3 is 13 residues long. The CDR3, as DNA: TGTGCCAGCAGCTTAGCACAGGACTATGGCTACACCTTC. Residues: CASSLAQDYGYTF.

The rearrangement links TRBV9 to TRBJ1-2; D possibly corresponds to TRBD1 (6 bases). V was shortened by 2 bases and J by 9 bases, with 17 bases between the two germline ends. CDR1 and CDR2 from the germline V gene are SGDLS and YYNGEE. This CDR3 comprises 14 residues. The CDR3 is CASSVGDTFRRYTF. The DNA for the CDR3 is TGTGCCAGCAGCGTGGGGGACACCTTTCGTCGCTACACCTTC.

CDR3 sequence (DNA): TGTGCCAGCTCACCAGACAGGGGCCTTGATCACTATGGCTACACCTTC. Translating gives CASSPDRGLDHYGYTF. The chain employs TRBV18 and TRBJ1-2; the match to TRBD1 covers 8 bases. Germline assignment: CDR1 KGHSH and CDR2 LQKENI. V lost 2 bases and J lost 3; bases outside the gene matches: 8. The CDR3 is 16 amino acids.

The chain carries TRBV6-5 and TRBJ2-5; D not resolved. Germline V gene sequence: CDR1 MNHEY, CDR2 SVGAGI. The CDR3 length is 13 residues. V was trimmed by 5 bases and J by 2 bases, leaving 9 bases between them. For the CDR3, the DNA is TGTGCCAGCAGTAGTGCCGGGCAAGAGACCCAGTACTTC. Translating it yields CASSSAGQETQYF.

This rearrangement joins TRBV5-1 to TRBJ2-7; possible D gene TRBD1, 5 bases. Looked up from germline, CDR1 is SGHRS and CDR2 is YFSETQ. The CDR3 has 13 amino acids. The V end was cut by 0 bases, the J end by 6 bases, with 10 bases between. Written as DNA, the CDR3 is TGCGCCAGCAGCTTGGGACAGTACAGCGAGCAGTACTTC. This translates into CASSLGQYSEQYF.

With regard to this clone: This CDR3 is missing its conserved last phenylalanine or tryptophan, likely due to a read error. The limits of the CDR3 on the DNA are not certain, so only TCRdb's listed CDR3 is given. The J gene is TRBJ1-1, the V gene TRBV5-6; the DNA was not used to check the table's D call, TRBD1. CDR1 is SGHDT and CDR2 is YYEEEE in the germline V gene. The CDR3 is 11 residues long, ends included. The CDR3 spells CATGTPGQEVY.

This clone was seen just once. The chain joins TRBV2 to TRBJ2-3, with a weak D call TRBD2 (7 bases). V lost 6 bases and J 3 bases, leaving 16 bases between the germline ends. Germline CDR1 reads SNHLY; CDR2 reads FYNNEI. The CDR3 length is 15 residues. The CDR3 bases are TGTGCCAGCAGCTTTAGGGGGGGGGAGACAGATACGCAGTATTTT. Translated, it gives CASSFRGGETDTQYF.

This chain uses TRBV20-1 with TRBJ2-5; 8 bases map to TRBD2. The germline V gene has CDR1 DFQATT and CDR2 SNEGSKA (reference sequence). The V and J ends lost 3 bases and 3 bases, in that order; junction bases with no gene match: 9. The CDR3 consists of 15 residues. This CDR3 reads CSASAPRGAEETQYF. CDR3 bases: TGCAGTGCTAGTGCCCCGCGGGGGGCCGAAGAGACCCAGTACTTC.

J is TRBJ2-5 and V is TRBV19; 8 nucleotides agree with TRBD2. Germline CDR1 reads LNHDA; CDR2 reads SQIVND (reference sequence). The CDR3 covers 17 residues. The V gene end was trimmed by 7 bases and the J gene end by 1 base; junction bases not matched to a gene: 14. The DNA of the CDR3 is TGTGCCAGTACCCACCCCCGGGGGGGCCAGCTCCAAGAGACCCAGTACTTC. Protein sequence: CASTHPRGGQLQETQYF.

The chain joins TRBV6-5 to TRBJ1-1; D is undetermined. Germline loops: CDR1 MNHEY, CDR2 SVGAGI. The CDR3 contains 13 residues. Trimming stripped 4 bases from V and 1 base from J, with 7 bases between. DNA of the CDR3: TGTGCCAGCAGTTTAACGGGGAACACTGAAGCTTTCTTT. The encoded protein is CASSLTGNTEAFF.

The V gene is TRBV10-3, the J gene TRBJ1-2; possible D gene TRBD1, 5 bases. The V gene's germline CDR1 is ENHRY and CDR2 SYGVKD. Trimming stripped 2 bases from V and 7 bases from J, with 8 bases between. This CDR3 region has 12 residues. The CDR3: CAISEETVGYTF. CDR3 DNA sequence: TGTGCCATCAGTGAGGAGACAGTTGGCTACACCTTC.

The gene calls are TRBV19 and TRBJ1-2; 7 bases align to TRBD1. Trimming at V came to 6 bases and at J to 3 bases, leaving 1 base not matched to a gene. The CDR3 has 12 residues. CDR1 and CDR2 (germline): LNHDA, SQIVND (reference sequence). CDR3 nucleotides: TGTGCCAGTAGCGACAGGGACTATGGCTACACCTTC. This translates into CASSDRDYGYTF.

V and J are TRBV18 and TRBJ1-6; maybe TRBD1 (6 bases). The CDR3 loop spans 13 amino acids. V lost 5 bases and J 10 bases, leaving 12 bases between the germline ends. CDR1 is KGHSH, CDR2 LQKENI, per germline. The CDR3 DNA follows: TGTGCCAGCTCAACCAAGGGGGAGTCACCCCTCCACTTT. Encoded protein: CASSTKGESPLHF.

The rearrangement uses TRBV7-2 and TRBJ2-3; 9 nucleotides align to TRBD2. CDR3 length equals 17 residues. CDR1 and CDR2 from the germline V gene are SGHTA and FQGNSA. The V segment lost 5 bases and the J segment 5 bases; nucleotides outside the gene matches: 14. In DNA, the CDR3 is TGTGCCAGCAGCCAGAGGGGAGCGGGGGGCAAGAAAGATACGCAGTATTTT. Translating gives CASSQRGAGGKKDTQYF.

The V call is TRBV29-1, the J call TRBJ2-5; tentatively, D is TRBD2 (6 bases). Trimming stripped 4 bases from V and 0 bases from J, with 12 bases between. The CDR3 consists of 14 residues. CDR1 and CDR2 from the germline V gene are SQVTM and ANQGSEA. CDR3 sequence reads: CSVVLRGNQETQYF. CDR3 bases: TGCAGCGTTGTTTTACGGGGGAACCAAGAGACCCAGTACTTC.

This sequence joins TRBV7-7 and TRBJ2-7; TRBD2 matches at 8 bases. Unmatched junction bases numbered 10, after V lost 4 bases and J lost 5 bases. The CDR3 is 15 residues long. Germline CDR1 SSHAT, CDR2 FNYEAQ (reference sequence). DNA for the CDR3: TGTGCCAGCAGCTATCCCCGGGAGGGGTCCGACGAGCAGTACTTC. Protein sequence: CASSYPREGSDEQYF.

The genes are TRBV11-3 and TRBJ1-1, with unresolved D. From germline, CDR1 is SGHNT and CDR2 YENEEA. CDR3 length: 15 amino acids. V was trimmed by 2 bases and J by 1 base, leaving 11 bases between them. The CDR3 protein is CASSLIGGRNTEAFF. CDR3 coding DNA: TGTGCCAGCAGCTTAATTGGTGGCCGGAACACTGAAGCTTTCTTT. The full variable domain, with the rest looked up from reference TRBV11-3 and TRBJ1-1, is EAGVVQSPRYKIIEKKQPVAFWCNPISGHNTLYWYLQNLGQGPELLIRYENEEAVDDSQLPKDRFSAERLKGVDSTLKIQPAELGDSAVYLCASSLIGGRNTEAFFGQGTRLTVV.

This clone was detected only once. This chain links TRBV7-9 with TRBJ2-7, with TRBD1 identical over 9 bases. V lost 4 bases and J lost 3; bases outside the gene matches: 10. Germline lookup yields CDR1 SEHNR and CDR2 FQNEAQ (reference sequence). CDR3 length: 16 residues. CDR3 DNA: TGTGCCAGCAGCTGGGGGCCCGGGACAGGGATCTACGAGCAGTACTTC. Its translation is CASSWGPGTGIYEQYF.

This chain connects TRBV6-1 to TRBJ1-2, with D unclear. CDR3 length: 13 amino acids. The V end was cut by 2 bases, the J end by 8 bases, with 12 bases between. Per the germline V gene, CDR1 is MNHNS and CDR2 is SASEGT. CDR3 sequence: CASSEIAIEGYTF. CDR3 nucleotide sequence: TGTGCCAGCAGTGAAATAGCGATCGAGGGCTACACCTTC.

V and J are TRBV5-1 and TRBJ2-7; 10 nucleotides line up with TRBD1. V dropped 4 bases and J dropped 0; count of bases not matched to a gene: 7. The CDR3 length is 16 residues. Looked up from germline, CDR1 is SGHRS and CDR2 is YFSETQ. The CDR3: CASSPETGGVSYEQYF. The DNA for the CDR3 is TGCGCCAGCAGCCCGGAGACAGGGGGCGTCTCCTACGAGCAGTACTTC.